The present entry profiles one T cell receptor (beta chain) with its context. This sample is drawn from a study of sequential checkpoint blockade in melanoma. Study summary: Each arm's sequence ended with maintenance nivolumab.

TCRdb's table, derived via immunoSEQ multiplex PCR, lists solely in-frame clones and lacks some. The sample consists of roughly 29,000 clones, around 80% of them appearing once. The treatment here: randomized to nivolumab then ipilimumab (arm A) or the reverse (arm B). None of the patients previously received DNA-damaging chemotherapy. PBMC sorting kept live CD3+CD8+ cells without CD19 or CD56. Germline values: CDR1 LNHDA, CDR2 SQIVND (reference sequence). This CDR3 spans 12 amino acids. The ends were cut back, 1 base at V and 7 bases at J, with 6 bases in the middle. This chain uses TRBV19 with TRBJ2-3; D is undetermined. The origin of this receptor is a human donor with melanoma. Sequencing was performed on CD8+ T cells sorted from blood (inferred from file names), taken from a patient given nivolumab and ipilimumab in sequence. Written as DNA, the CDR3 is TGTGCCAGTAGTATAGCAGGAAATACGCAGTATTTT. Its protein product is CASSIAGNTQYF.